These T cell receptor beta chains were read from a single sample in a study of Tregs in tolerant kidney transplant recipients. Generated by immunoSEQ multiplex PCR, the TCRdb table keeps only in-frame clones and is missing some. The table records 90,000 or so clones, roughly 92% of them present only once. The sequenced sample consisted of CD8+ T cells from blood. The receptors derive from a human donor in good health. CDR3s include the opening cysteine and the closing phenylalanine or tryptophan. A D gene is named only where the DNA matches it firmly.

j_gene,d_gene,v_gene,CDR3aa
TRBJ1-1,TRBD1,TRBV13,CASSFLQGGTEAFF
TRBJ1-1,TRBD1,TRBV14,CASSHSGTGTFSTEAFF
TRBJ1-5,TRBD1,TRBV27,CASSPGTDRDQPQHF
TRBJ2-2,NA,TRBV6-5,CASSYSMGERTGELFF
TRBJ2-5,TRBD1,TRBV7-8,CASSSPGTGKRGQETQYF
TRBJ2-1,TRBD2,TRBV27,CASRTSGSGNEQFF
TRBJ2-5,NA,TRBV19,CASSPSTGDLETQYF
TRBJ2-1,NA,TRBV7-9,CASSLIHEQFF
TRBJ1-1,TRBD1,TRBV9,CASSETGTEAFF
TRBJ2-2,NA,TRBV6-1,CASSEGDHTGELFF
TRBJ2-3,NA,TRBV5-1,CASSLVRQKADTQYF
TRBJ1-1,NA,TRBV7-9,CASSLGDGTGNTEAFF
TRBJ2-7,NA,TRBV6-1,CASSPLGGGSYEQYF
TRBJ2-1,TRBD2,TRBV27,CASSWTSGAWFNEQFF
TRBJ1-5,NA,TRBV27,CASSLSYGNQPQHF
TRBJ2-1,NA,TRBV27,CASKSKESYNEQFF
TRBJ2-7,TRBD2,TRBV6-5,CASSSFSGGYEQYF
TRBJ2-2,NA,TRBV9,CASSVGVSGHLFF
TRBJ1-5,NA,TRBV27,CASSFVGGNQPQHF
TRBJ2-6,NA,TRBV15,CATSRDGGSGANVLTF
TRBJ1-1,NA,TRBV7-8,CASSLGSLGQMNTEAFF
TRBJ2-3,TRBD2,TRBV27,CASSYTSGVVMQYF
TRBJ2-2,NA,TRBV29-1,CSARFTGRYTGELFF
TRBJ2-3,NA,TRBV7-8,CASSLAGLPIDTQYF
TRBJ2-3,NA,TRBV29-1,CSVLSDGRTDTQYF
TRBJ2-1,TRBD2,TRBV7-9,CASSQEGRETYNEQFF
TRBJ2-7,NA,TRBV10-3,CAISALSLSSYEQYF
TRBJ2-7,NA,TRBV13,CASTPPRGAYEQYF
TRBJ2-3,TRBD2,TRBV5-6,CASSFGGGGTDTQYF